Each of the 20 T cell receptor beta chains below was sequenced from the same sample in a study of CD8 T cells in ankylosing spondylitis. One entry per CDR3 protein, called by TCRdb with MiXCR from the 5' RACE reads. The sample holds under 150,000 distinct CDR3 sequences; approximately 10% are singletons and the top ten take approximately 4%. Material for sequencing was blood, either unsorted or a sorted T cell fraction (not recorded which). These receptors all come from a female donor with ankylosing spondylitis or in good health (not recorded which).

This clonotype was seen ten or more times. The genes are TRBV20-1 and TRBJ2-7; possible D gene TRBD2, 5 bases. V lost 2 bases, J lost 6 bases, and 14 bases lay in between. CDR1 is DFQATT, CDR2 SNEGSKA, per germline (reference sequence). This CDR3 has 13 residues. The CDR3 loop reads CSARSSVGFEQYF. The DNA of the CDR3 is TGCAGTGCTAGAAGTAGCGTCGGATTCGAGCAGTACTTC.

This clonotype was recorded at least ten times. This chain links TRBV20-1 with TRBJ2-5, with D tentatively TRBD1 or TRBD2 (5 bases each). The length of the CDR3 is 13 residues. Trimming removed 3 bases at V and 2 bases at J, with 10 bases between. The V gene's germline CDR1 is DFQATT and CDR2 SNEGSKA (reference sequence). The CDR3: CSASSGGQETQYF. The CDR3, as DNA: TGCAGTGCTAGTTCTGGGGGTCAAGAGACCCAGTACTTC.

In this sample, this clonotype turned up many times. The chain joins TRBV12-3 or TRBV12-4 to TRBJ1-1, with a possible D match to TRBD1 (5 bases). The CDR3 spans 14 residues. Between the trimmed V and J ends, which lost 7 bases and 4 bases, there was a span of 16 bases. CDR3 DNA: TGTGCCAGCACCCCTGGGGGTCGGGGCACTGAAGCTTTCTTT. Translated, it gives CASTPGGRGTEAFF.

This clonotype was recorded a few times. The rearrangement links TRBV7-2 to TRBJ1-3; 8 nucleotides match TRBD1. CDR1 and CDR2 (germline): SGHTA, FQGNSA. The CDR3 runs to 15 residues. The J segment lost 4 bases and the V segment lost 6 bases, leaving 8 bases of the junction unmatched. CDR3 amino acids: CASREQGGLGNTIYF. The CDR3 DNA is TGTGCCAGCAGGGAACAGGGGGGATTGGGAAACACCATATATTTT.

The V gene is TRBV28, the J gene TRBJ2-7; TRBD1 might be the D (5 bases). Looked up from germline, CDR1 is MDHEN and CDR2 is SYDVKM. The V end was cut by 5 bases, the J end by 5 bases, with 22 bases between. This CDR3 region has 16 residues. In DNA form, the CDR3 reads TGTGCCAGCAGTCCCTGGGCGGCAGGGAAAGGCGACGAGCAGTACTTC. The encoded protein is CASSPWAAGKGDEQYF.

The table lists this clonotype with many counts. The V gene is TRBV2, the J gene TRBJ1-1; D is unclear. Germline CDR1 reads SNHLY; CDR2 reads FYNNEI. Trimming left V 8 bases short and J 1 base short, with 5 bases between. The CDR3 consists of 11 residues. The CDR3 loop is CASDRNTEAFF. CDR3 DNA sequence: TGTGCCAGCGATCGGAACACTGAAGCTTTCTTT.

This clonotype was recorded at least ten times. The chain employs TRBV30 and TRBJ2-1; perhaps D is TRBD1 or TRBD2 (5 bases each). The V end was cut by 1 base, the J end by 0 bases, with 7 bases between. The CDR3 covers 14 residues. The germline V gene encodes CDR1 GTSNPN and CDR2 SVGIG (reference sequence). The CDR3 nucleotides read TGTGCCTGGAGTGAGGGGAGCTCCTACAATGAGCAGTTCTTC. Translated: CAWSEGSSYNEQFF. Looking up the rest from reference TRBV30 and TRBJ2-1 gives the full variable domain: SQTIHQWPATLVQPVGSPLSLECTVEGTSNPNLYWYRQAAGRGLQLLFYSVGIGQISSEVPQNLSASRPQDRQFILSSKKLLLSDSGFYLCAWSEGSSYNEQFFGPGTRLTVL.

This clonotype was picked up many times. V and J are TRBV29-1 and TRBJ1-1; D not certain. The CDR3 sequence is 11 residues long. The V gene's germline CDR1 is SQVTM and CDR2 ANQGSEA. CDR3 in amino acids: CTVEKNTEAFF. Here the CDR3 DNA reads TGCACCGTGGAGAAGAACACTGAAGCTTTCTTT.

This clonotype was detected ten times or more. V is TRBV30 and J is TRBJ1-2; the D is unclear. V lost 2 bases to trimming and J lost 7 bases, with 11 bases between them. Germline CDR1 reads GTSNPN; CDR2 reads SVGIG (reference sequence). The CDR3 runs to 12 residues. CDR3: CAWSPSTLGYTF. The CDR3 region has the DNA TGTGCCTGGAGTCCCTCGACCCTTGGCTACACCTTC.

The rearrangement uses TRBV11-2 and TRBJ2-4, with 9 bases identical to TRBD2. After removal of 2 bases from V and 0 bases from J, the junction contained 8 bases not matched to a gene. This CDR3 spans 18 amino acids. Germline V gene data show CDR1 as SGHAT and CDR2 as FQNNGV. The CDR3 DNA reads as TGTGCCAGCAGCTTATGGTTAGGCGGGGGGGCAGCCAAAAACATTCAGTACTTC. It codes for CASSLWLGGGAAKNIQYF.

There are many counts of this clonotype. The V and J genes are TRBV20-1 and TRBJ2-2, with TRBD1 as a possible D gene (6 bases). Per the germline V gene, CDR1 is DFQATT and CDR2 is SNEGSKA (reference sequence). The V end was cut by 3 bases, the J end by 2 bases, with 10 bases between. The CDR3 runs to 14 residues. The CDR3 sequence is CSASIRGNTGELFF. As DNA, the CDR3 is TGCAGTGCTAGTATCAGGGGTAACACCGGGGAGCTGTTTTTT.

This clonotype was found many times. This chain uses TRBV7-9 with TRBJ2-2, with D possibly being TRBD2 (6 bases). Germline V gives CDR1 SEHNR, CDR2 FQNEAQ (reference sequence). V dropped 5 bases and J dropped 7 bases, with 17 bases sitting between them. CDR3 length equals 15 residues. The CDR3 nucleotides are TGTGCCAGCAGCGCCCTCCCTAGCGAGGACGGGGAGCTGTTTTTT. Amino acids: CASSALPSEDGELFF.

This clonotype has at least ten counts. The chain employs TRBV7-9 and TRBJ1-2; D possibly corresponds to TRBD1 (5 bases). Germline lookup yields CDR1 SEHNR and CDR2 FQNEAQ (reference sequence). CDR3 length: 13 amino acids. The germline V and J ends were trimmed by 5 bases and 4 bases, with 11 bases remaining between them. CDR3 protein: CASSPDSSYGYTF. DNA of the CDR3: TGTGCCAGCAGCCCCGACAGCAGCTATGGCTACACCTTC. The complete variable domain, with remaining parts taken from reference TRBV7-9 and TRBJ1-2, reads DTGVSQNPRHKITKRGQNVTFRCDPISEHNRLYWYRQTLGQGPEFLTYFQNEAQLEKSRLLSDRFSAERPKGSFSTLEIQRTEQGDSAMYLCASSPDSSYGYTFGSGTRLTVV.

Many counts were recorded for this clonotype. V usage is TRBV18 and J usage is TRBJ2-3; D may match TRBD1 or TRBD2 (6 bases each). CDR1 is KGHSH, CDR2 LQKENI, per germline. The V end lost 3 bases, the J end lost 0 bases, and 22 bases lay between the germline ends. CDR3 length: 19 amino acids. CDR3 region: CASSPRDFPGAFSTDTQYF. DNA for the CDR3: TGTGCCAGCTCACCCCGGGACTTCCCGGGGGCTTTTAGCACAGATACGCAGTATTTT. Complete variable domain (other parts from reference TRBV18 and TRBJ2-3): NAGVMQNPRHLVRRRGQEARLRCSPMKGHSHVYWYRQLPEEGLKFMVYLQKENIIDESGMPKERFSAEFPKEGPSILRIQQVVRGDSAAYFCASSPRDFPGAFSTDTQYFGPGTRLTVL.

In this sample, this clonotype turned up many times. This chain uses TRBV7-7 with TRBJ2-3, with 7 bases lining up with TRBD2. Germline-derived CDR1 and CDR2 are SSHAT and FNYEAQ (reference sequence). CDR3 length: 22 residues. The junction had 26 bases not matched to a gene; V was cut back by 3 bases and J by 2 bases. CDR3 residues: CASSFGREQSTQRDWITDTQYF. CDR3 nucleotides: TGTGCCAGCAGCTTCGGGCGGGAGCAATCGACCCAACGTGATTGGATCACAGATACGCAGTATTTT.

Comment on this clonotype: A much larger clone is a single base away; this may be a read error. The chain uses TRBV2 and TRBJ2-2; D could derive from TRBD1 or TRBD2 (5 bases each). CDR3 length: 15 amino acids. CDR1 and CDR2 from the germline V gene are SNHLY and FYNNEI. The CDR3, as DNA: TGTGCCAGCAGTAAACAGGTGGGAGAGACCGGGGAGCTGGTTTTT. This encodes CASSKQVGETGELVF.

This clonotype showed up many times. The V call is TRBV3-1, the J call TRBJ2-5; D is unresolved. The CDR3 extends over 15 amino acids. Trimming took 3 bases from V and 2 from J, leaving 13 bases between them. Germline assignment: CDR1 LGHDT and CDR2 YNNKEL (reference sequence). Here the CDR3 DNA reads TGTGCCAGCAGCCATATCCTCCGGACGCAAGAGACCCAGTACTTC. The encoded protein is CASSHILRTQETQYF.

This clonotype was seen at least ten times. The genes are TRBV20-1 and TRBJ2-1; 7 bases are a match to TRBD2. Germline assignment: CDR1 DFQATT and CDR2 SNEGSKA (reference sequence). The length of the CDR3 is 16 residues. J was trimmed by 8 bases and V by 3 bases; bases with no gene match: 16. The CDR3 DNA reads TGCAGTGCTAGTCCGTCGTCTAGACTAGCCAGGGATGAGCAGTTCTTC. This gives the protein CSASPSSRLARDEQFF.

This chain uses TRBV11-2 with TRBJ2-5; 9 bases fit TRBD2. After removal of 1 base from V and 4 bases from J, the junction contained 4 bases not matched to a gene. CDR1 is SGHAT, CDR2 FQNNGV, per germline. The CDR3 covers 15 residues. The DNA of the CDR3 is TGTGCCAGCAGCTTAGCCCCTAGCGGGGCAGAGACCCAGTACTTC. This codes for CASSLAPSGAETQYF.

This clonotype was found many times. The chain recombines TRBV7-2 with TRBJ2-1, with 7 bases matching TRBD2. V dropped 4 bases and J dropped 8; count of bases not matched to a gene: 2. CDR1 and CDR2 (germline): SGHTA, FQGNSA. This CDR3 has 12 amino acids. CDR3 coding DNA: TGTGCCAGCAGCTGGACTAGGGATGAGCAGTTCTTC. It codes for CASSWTRDEQFF.